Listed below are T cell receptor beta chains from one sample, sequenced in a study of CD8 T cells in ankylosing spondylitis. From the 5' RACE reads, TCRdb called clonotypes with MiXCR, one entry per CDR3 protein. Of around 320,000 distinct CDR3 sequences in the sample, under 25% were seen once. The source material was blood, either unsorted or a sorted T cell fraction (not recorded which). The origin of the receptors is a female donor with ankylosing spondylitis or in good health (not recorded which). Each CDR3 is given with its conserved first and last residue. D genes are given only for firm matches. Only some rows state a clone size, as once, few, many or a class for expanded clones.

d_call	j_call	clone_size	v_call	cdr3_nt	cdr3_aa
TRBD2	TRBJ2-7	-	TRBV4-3	TGCGCCAGCAGCCAGTTAGCGGGAGGGGCCTCCTACGAGCAGTACTTC	CASSQLAGGASYEQYF
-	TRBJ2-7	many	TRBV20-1	TGCAGTGCTATGTCTATCAAGGGAGCCTACGAGCAGTACTTC	CSAMSIKGAYEQYF
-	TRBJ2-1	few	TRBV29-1	TGCAGCGTTGAAGGAGGGGGATCGGCCTTCTCCTACAATGAGCAGTTCTTC	CSVEGGGSAFSYNEQFF
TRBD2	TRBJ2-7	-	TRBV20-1	TGCAGTGGCGAGGGGAGGGCAAACTACGAGCAGTACTTC	CSGEGRANYEQYF
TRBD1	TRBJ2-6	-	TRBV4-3	TGCGCCAGCAGCCAAGGTCCGGGGACAGGGCCTAACTCTGGGGCCAACGTCCTGACTTTC	CASSQGPGTGPNSGANVLTF
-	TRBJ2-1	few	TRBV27	TGTGCCAGCAGTTTACCAAGCCATGAGCAGTTCTTC	CASSLPSHEQFF
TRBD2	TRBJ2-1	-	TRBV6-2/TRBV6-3	TGTGCCAGCAGTTACTCGGGAGCGGGAGGTGATGAGCAGTTCTTC	CASSYSGAGGDEQFF
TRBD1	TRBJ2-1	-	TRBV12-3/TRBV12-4	TGTGCCAGCAGTTCGCTGGGACAGGGGAATTACGATGAGCAGTTCTTC	CASSSLGQGNYDEQFF
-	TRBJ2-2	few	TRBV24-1	TGTGCCACCAGTGATTTACCCGGGGAGCTGTTTTTT	CATSDLPGELFF
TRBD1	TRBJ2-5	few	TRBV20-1	TGCAGTGCTGACCCTCTCAGGGGGGAGACCCAGTACTTC	CSADPLRGETQYF
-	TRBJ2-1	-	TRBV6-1	TGTGCCAGCAGGCCAGCTAGCGTTAACCACAATGAGCAGTTCTTC	CASRPASVNHNEQFF
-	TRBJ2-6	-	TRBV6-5	TGTGCCAGCAGTTCGTTATCGGGTGGTGGGGCCAACGTCCTGACTTTC	CASSSLSGGGANVLTF
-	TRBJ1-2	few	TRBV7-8	TGTGCCAGCAGCTTCGACTTACGAGGGGGCTACACCTTC	CASSFDLRGGYTF
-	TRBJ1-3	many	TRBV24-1	TGTGCCACCAGTGAATCAGCTGGAAACACCATATATTTT	CATSESAGNTIYF
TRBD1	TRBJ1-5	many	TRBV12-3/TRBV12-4	TGTGCCAGCAGTACCGACAGGGAGGAAGGCAATCAGCCCCAGCATTTT	CASSTDREEGNQPQHF
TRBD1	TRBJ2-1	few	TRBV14	TGTGCCAGCAGTCTCACAGGGGGCGCGTGGAGAAAGGTGTACAATGAGCAGTTCTTC	CASSLTGGAWRKVYNEQFF
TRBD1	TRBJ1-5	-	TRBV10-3	TGTGCCATCAGTGAAGGCACAGGGGCTTATCAGCCCCAGCATTTT	CAISEGTGAYQPQHF
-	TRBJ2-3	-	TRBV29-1	TGCGCAGCGTGGGTAGATACGCAGTATTTT	CAAWVDTQYF
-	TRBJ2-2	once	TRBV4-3	TGCGCCAGCAGCCAAGATCGCGGGTGGGACACCGGGGAGCTGTTTTTT	CASSQDRGWDTGELFF
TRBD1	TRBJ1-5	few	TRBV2	TGTGCCAGCAGGGAAGGGACAGCTAATCAGCCCCAGCATTTT	CASREGTANQPQHF
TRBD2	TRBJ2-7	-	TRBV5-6	TGTGCCAGCAGCTTGAGGGCGGGAGGATGGAGGGAGCAGTACTTC	CASSLRAGGWREQYF
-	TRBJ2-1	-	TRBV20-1	TGCAGTGCTAGAGACCCCCCCGGAGGGGCCCCAAATGAGCAGTTCTTC	CSARDPPGGAPNEQFF
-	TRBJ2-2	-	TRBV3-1	TGTGCCAGCAGCCAAGCTGCGGGGAGACAATCCGGGGAGCTGTTTTTT	CASSQAAGRQSGELFF
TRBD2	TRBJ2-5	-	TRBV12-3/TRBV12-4	TGTGCCAGCAGCTCCCCGAGGACTAGCGGGAGCCAGACCCAGTACTTC	CASSSPRTSGSQTQYF
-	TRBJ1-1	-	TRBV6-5	TGTGCCACCCGACGGAAGGTAGCTTTCTTT	CATRRKVAFF
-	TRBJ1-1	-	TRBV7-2	TGTGCCAGCAGCTTATTAGTCGGGGACACTGAAGCTTTCTTT	CASSLLVGDTEAFF
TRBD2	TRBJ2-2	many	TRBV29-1	TGCAGCGCCGGGACTAAAAGCACCGGGGAGCTGTTTTTT	CSAGTKSTGELFF
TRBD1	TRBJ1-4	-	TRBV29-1	TGCAGCGTTCGGGAAGGGGGCGAGGGCGAAAAACTGTTTTTT	CSVREGGEGEKLFF
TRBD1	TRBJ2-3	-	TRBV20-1	TGCAGTGCTGCCCCCGGGACAGGGGCGAAAGATACGCAGTATTTT	CSAAPGTGAKDTQYF
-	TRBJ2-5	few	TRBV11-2	TGTGCCAGCAGCTCCCGTCCGGGTTCGGAGACCCAGTACTTC	CASSSRPGSETQYF
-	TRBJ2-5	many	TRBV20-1	TGCAGTGCTAGAGGTGGGACAATCCAAGAGACCCAGTACTTC	CSARGGTIQETQYF
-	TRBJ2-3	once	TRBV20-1	TGCAGTGCCCAGGCTCCGGGCTCTTCCTTGGGCACAGATACGCAGTATTTT	CSAQAPGSSLGTDTQYF
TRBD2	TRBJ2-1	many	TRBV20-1	TGCAGTGCTAGAACGGGACTAGCATCGGATGAGCAGTTCTTC	CSARTGLASDEQFF
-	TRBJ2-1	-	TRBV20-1	TGCAGTGTTGGGACATCCTACAATGAGCAGTTCTTC	CSVGTSYNEQFF
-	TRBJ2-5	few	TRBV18	TGTGCCAGCTCACCAGTCCCTAGACCTCTTGGAAGAGAGACCCAGTACTTC	CASSPVPRPLGRETQYF
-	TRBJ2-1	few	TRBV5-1	TGCGCCAGCAGCTTGGCCTCGGGGACGTCCTACAATGAGCAGTTCTTC	CASSLASGTSYNEQFF
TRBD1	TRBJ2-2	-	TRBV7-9	TGTGCCAGCAGCCACGACAGGGCCGGGGAGCTGTTTTTT	CASSHDRAGELFF
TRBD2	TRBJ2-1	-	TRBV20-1	TGCAGTGCTAGAGATCTCGGGGGGGCGAATGAGCAGTTCTTC	CSARDLGGANEQFF